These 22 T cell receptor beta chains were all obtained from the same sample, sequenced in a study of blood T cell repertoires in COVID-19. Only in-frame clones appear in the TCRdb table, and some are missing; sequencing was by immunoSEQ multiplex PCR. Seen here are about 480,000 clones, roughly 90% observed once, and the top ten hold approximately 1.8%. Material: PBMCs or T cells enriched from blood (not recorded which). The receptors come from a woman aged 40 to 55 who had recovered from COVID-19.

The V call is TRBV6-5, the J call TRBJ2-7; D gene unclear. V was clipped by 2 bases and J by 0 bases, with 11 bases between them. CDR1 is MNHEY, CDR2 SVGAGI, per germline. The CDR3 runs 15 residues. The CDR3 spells CASSYVGRSSYEQYF. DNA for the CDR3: TGTGCCAGCAGTTACGTCGGAAGGAGCTCCTACGAGCAGTACTTC.

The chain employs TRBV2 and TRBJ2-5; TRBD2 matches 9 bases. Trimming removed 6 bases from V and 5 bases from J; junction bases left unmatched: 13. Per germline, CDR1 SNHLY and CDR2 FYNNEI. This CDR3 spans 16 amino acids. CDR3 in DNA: TGTGCCAGCAGGATGAACGTAGCGGGAGAATGGGAGACCCAGTACTTC. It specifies CASRMNVAGEWETQYF.

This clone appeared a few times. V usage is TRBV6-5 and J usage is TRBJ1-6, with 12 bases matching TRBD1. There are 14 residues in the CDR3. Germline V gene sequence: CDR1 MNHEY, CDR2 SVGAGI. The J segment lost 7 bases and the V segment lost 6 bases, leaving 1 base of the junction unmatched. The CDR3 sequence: CASRGQGANSPLHF. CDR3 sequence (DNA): TGTGCCAGCAGGGGACAGGGGGCGAATTCACCCCTCCACTTT.

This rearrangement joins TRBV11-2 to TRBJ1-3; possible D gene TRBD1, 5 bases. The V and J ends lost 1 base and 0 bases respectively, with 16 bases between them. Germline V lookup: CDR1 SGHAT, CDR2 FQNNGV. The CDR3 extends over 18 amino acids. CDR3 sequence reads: CASSLGRRGPSSGNTIYF. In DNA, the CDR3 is TGTGCCAGCAGCTTAGGCAGGAGGGGACCCAGCTCTGGAAACACCATATATTTT.

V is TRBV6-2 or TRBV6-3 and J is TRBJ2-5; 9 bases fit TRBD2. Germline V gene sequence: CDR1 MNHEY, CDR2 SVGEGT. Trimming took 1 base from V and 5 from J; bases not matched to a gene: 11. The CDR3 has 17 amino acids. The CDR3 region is CASSYYLLAGTPETQYF. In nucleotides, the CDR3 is TGTGCCAGCAGTTACTACCTCCTAGCGGGAACCCCCGAGACCCAGTACTTC.

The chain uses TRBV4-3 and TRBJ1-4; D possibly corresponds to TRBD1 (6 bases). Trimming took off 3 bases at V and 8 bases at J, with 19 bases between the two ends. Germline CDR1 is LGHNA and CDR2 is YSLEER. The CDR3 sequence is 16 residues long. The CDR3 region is CASSHVRGQREEKLFF. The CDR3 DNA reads TGCGCCAGCAGCCATGTCCGAGGACAGAGAGAGGAAAAACTGTTTTTT.

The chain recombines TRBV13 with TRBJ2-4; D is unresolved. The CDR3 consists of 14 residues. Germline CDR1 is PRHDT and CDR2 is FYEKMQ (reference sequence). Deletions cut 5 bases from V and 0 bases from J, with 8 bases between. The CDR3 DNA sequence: TGTGCCAGCAGCGTTTCACTAGCCAAAAACATTCAGTACTTC. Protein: CASSVSLAKNIQYF.

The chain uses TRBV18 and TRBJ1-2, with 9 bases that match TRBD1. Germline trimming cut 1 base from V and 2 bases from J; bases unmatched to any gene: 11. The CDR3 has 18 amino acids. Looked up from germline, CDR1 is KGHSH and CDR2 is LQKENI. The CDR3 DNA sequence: TGTGCCAGCTCACCACAAATATACGATGGACAGGGGAACTATGGCTACACCTTC. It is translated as CASSPQIYDGQGNYGYTF.

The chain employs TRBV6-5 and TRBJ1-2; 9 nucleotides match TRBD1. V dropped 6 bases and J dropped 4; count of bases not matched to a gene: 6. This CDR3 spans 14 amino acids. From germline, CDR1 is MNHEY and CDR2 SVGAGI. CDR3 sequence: CASRMGQGTYGYTF. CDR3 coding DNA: TGTGCCAGCAGGATGGGACAGGGAACCTATGGCTACACCTTC.

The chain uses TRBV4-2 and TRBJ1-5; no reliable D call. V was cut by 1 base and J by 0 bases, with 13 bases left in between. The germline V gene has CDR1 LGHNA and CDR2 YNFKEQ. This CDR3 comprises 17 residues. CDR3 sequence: CASSQVGVGDSNQPQHF. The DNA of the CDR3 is TGTGCCAGCAGCCAAGTAGGAGTTGGAGATAGCAATCAGCCCCAGCATTTT.

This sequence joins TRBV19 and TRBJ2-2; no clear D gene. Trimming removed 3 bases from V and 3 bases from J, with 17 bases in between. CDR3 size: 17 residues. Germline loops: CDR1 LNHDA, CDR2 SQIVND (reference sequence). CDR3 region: CASSISRSARDTGELFF. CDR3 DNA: TGTGCCAGTAGTATCTCCCGGTCCGCCCGCGACACCGGGGAGCTGTTTTTT.

The CDR3 region has the DNA TGTGCCAGCTCACGGGACACGGACGTCAATGAGCAGTTCTTC. Its translation: CASSRDTDVNEQFF. This sequence joins TRBV18 and TRBJ2-1; possibly TRBD1 for D (6 bases). V was pared by 4 bases and J by 6 bases, with 13 bases between. This CDR3 has 14 residues. In germline, CDR1 is KGHSH, CDR2 LQKENI.

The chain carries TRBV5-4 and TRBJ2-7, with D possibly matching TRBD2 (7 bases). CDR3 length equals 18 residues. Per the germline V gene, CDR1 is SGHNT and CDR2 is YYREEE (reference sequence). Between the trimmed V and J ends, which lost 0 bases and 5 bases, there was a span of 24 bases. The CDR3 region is CASSLEGGPAGPVNEQYF. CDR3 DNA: TGTGCCAGCAGCTTGGAGGGGGGACCAGCGGGGCCTGTCAACGAGCAGTACTTC.

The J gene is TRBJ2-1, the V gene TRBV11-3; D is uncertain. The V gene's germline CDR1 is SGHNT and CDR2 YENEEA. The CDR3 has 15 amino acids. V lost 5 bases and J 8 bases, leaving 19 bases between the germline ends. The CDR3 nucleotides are TGTGCCAGCAGCCCCACGGTCCAATCCCTGGATGAGCAGTTCTTC. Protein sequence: CASSPTVQSLDEQFF.

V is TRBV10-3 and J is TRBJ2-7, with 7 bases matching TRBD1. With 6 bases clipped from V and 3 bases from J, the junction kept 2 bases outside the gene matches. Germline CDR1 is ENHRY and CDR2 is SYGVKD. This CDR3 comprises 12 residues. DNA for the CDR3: TGTGCCATCAGACGGGACAGCTACGAGCAGTACTTC. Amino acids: CAIRRDSYEQYF.

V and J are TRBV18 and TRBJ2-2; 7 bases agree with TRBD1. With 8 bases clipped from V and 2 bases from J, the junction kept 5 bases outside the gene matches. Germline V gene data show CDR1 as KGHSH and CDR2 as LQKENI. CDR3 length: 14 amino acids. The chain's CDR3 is CASRGLLNTGELFF. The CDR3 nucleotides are TGTGCCAGCAGGGGGCTCCTCAACACCGGGGAGCTGTTTTTT.

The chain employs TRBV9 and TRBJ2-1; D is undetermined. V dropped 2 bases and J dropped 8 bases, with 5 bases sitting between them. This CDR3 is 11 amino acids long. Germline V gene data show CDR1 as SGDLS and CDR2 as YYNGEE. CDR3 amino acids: CASSVGDEQFF. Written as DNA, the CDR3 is TGTGCCAGCAGCGTGGGCGATGAGCAGTTCTTC.

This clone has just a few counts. As DNA, the CDR3 is TGTGCCAGCAGTGAAAAGGCCAGGGGGACTGAAGCTTTCTTT. The encoded protein is CASSEKARGTEAFF. V and J are TRBV6-1 and TRBJ1-1; 7 bases align to TRBD1. Germline values: CDR1 MNHNS, CDR2 SASEGT. This CDR3 comprises 14 residues. V shed 2 bases, J shed 5 bases, and the junction held 5 bases outside the gene matches.

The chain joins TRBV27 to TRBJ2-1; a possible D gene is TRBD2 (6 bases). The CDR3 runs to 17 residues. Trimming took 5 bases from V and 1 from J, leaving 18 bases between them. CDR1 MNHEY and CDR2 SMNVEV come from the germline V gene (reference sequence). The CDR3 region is CASSPTSRVKSYNEQFF. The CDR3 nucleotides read TGTGCCAGCAGTCCGACTAGTAGGGTTAAGTCCTACAATGAGCAGTTCTTC.

The CDR3 DNA follows: TGTGCCAGCAGTTCCTCAGAGGAGGGGCTGGTCGGGGAGCTGTTTTTT. Translated: CASSSSEEGLVGELFF. This chain joins TRBV6-2 or TRBV6-3 and TRBJ2-2, with D maybe TRBD2 (6 bases). This CDR3 is 16 amino acids long. Germline assignment: CDR1 MNHEY and CDR2 SVGEGT. The V gene lost 4 bases and the J gene lost 7 bases, with 19 bases spanning the gap.

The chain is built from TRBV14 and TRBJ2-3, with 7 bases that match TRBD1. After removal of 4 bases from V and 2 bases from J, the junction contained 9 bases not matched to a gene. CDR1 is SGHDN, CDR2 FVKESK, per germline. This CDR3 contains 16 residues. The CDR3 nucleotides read TGTGCCAGCAGCCCCCTTGCAACAGGGGCCACAGATACGCAGTATTTT. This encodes CASSPLATGATDTQYF.

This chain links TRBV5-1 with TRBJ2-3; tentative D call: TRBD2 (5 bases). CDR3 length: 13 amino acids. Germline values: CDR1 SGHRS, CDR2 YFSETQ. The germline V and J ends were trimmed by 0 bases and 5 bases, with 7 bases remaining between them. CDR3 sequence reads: CASSLEGVDTQYF. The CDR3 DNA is TGCGCCAGCAGCTTGGAGGGAGTAGATACGCAGTATTTT.